The sequence of this T cell receptor (beta chain) was determined in a study of spatial heterogeneity in lung cancer. Only a few counts were recorded for this clonotype. The antigen is unknown. This CDR3 has 15 amino acids. V dropped 5 bases and J dropped 4; count of bases not matched to a gene: 11. Germline CDR1 reads DFQATT; CDR2 reads SNEGSKA (reference sequence). Study-level results: Mutation tallies in tumors tracked expanded intratumoral alpha and beta TCR counts.

Time point defined: sample taken at primary tumor resection. The cohort: some 70 early-stage, untreated non-small cell lung cancer patients. TCRs were sequenced from unsorted whole RNA of tumor, nontumor lung or PBMC. TCRdb reprocessed the 5' RACE reads with MiXCR, giving one entry per CDR3 protein. The sample lists about 15,000 distinct CDR3 sequences, under 7.5% seen once, with 7.5% to 9.5% in the top ten. The TCR sequence derives from a male donor with early-stage non-small cell lung cancer. The rearrangement joins TRBV20-1 to TRBJ2-5; 9 bases are shared with TRBD2. This sample comprised lung tumor tissue, obtained at surgery. The CDR3, as DNA: TGCAGTGCTGGGGCGAAAGTAGCGGGAGCAGAGACCCAGTACTTC. This translates into CSAGAKVAGAETQYF.